One sample yielded the 23 T cell receptor beta chains listed below, sequenced in a study of spatial heterogeneity in lung cancer. Time point specified: blood at routine non-recurrence follow-up after resection. Unsorted samples of tumor, nontumor lung or frozen PBMC had their whole RNA sequenced. One entry per CDR3 protein, called by TCRdb with MiXCR from the 5' RACE reads. The sample has approximately 56,000 distinct CDR3 sequences; 6.5% to 7.5% are singletons. Sequences were derived from PBMCs, sampled at follow-up. Receptors were obtained from a female donor with early-stage non-small cell lung cancer.

There are a few counts of this clonotype. The chain uses TRBV5-8 and TRBJ2-3; tentative D call: TRBD2 (6 bases). CDR1 and CDR2 (germline): SGHTS, YDEGEE. This CDR3 contains 17 residues. The ends were cut back, 4 bases at V and 1 base at J, with 19 bases in the middle. This chain's CDR3 is CASSKAPKWGGTDTQYF. The CDR3 DNA reads TGTGCCAGCAGCAAGGCCCCAAAGTGGGGGGGCACAGATACGCAGTATTTT.

This clonotype was recorded at least ten times. The J gene is TRBJ1-5, the V gene TRBV7-2; unclear D gene. The CDR3 runs to 15 residues. Looked up from germline, CDR1 is SGHTA and CDR2 is FQGNSA. V lost 4 bases and J lost 9, with 19 bases in between. CDR3 region: CASSYRVGWQWPQHF. The DNA for the CDR3 is TGTGCCAGCAGCTATAGAGTAGGGTGGCAATGGCCCCAGCATTTT.

In this sample, this clonotype turned up many times. The genes are TRBV27 and TRBJ1-2, with 8 bases lining up with TRBD1. CDR1 MNHEY and CDR2 SMNVEV come from the germline V gene (reference sequence). This CDR3 has 13 amino acids. V was clipped by 1 base and J by 5 bases; unmatched bases: 0. The CDR3 DNA reads TGTGCCAGCAGTTTATGGACAGGGTATGGCTACACCTTC. Translating gives CASSLWTGYGYTF.

The table lists this clonotype with many counts. This chain connects TRBV6-5 to TRBJ1-2; 7 bases align to TRBD1. Trimming took 8 bases from V and 5 from J; bases not matched to a gene: 8. Germline V lookup: CDR1 MNHEY, CDR2 SVGAGI. The CDR3 spans 13 residues. The CDR3 coding sequence is TGTGCCAGCTCGGGGACAGCTCTTTATGGCTACACCTTC. Protein sequence: CASSGTALYGYTF.

This clonotype was counted a few times. V usage is TRBV5-1 and J usage is TRBJ1-2, with D unresolved. V was trimmed by 4 bases and J by 9 bases, leaving 16 bases between them. Germline assignment: CDR1 SGHRS and CDR2 YFSETQ. The CDR3 extends over 13 amino acids. The CDR3 DNA follows: TGCGCCAGCAGCCGGGCCGAACAAGAGAGCTACACCTTC. It yields the protein CASSRAEQESYTF.

The chain couples TRBV7-2 to TRBJ1-2; weak D call: TRBD1 (6 bases). This CDR3 comprises 14 residues. CDR1 and CDR2 from the germline V gene are SGHTA and FQGNSA. V dropped 5 bases and J dropped 5 bases, with 15 bases sitting between them. The CDR3 region has the DNA TGTGCCAGCAGCCGATCGACAGGCGGTTATGGCTACACCTTC. Its protein product is CASSRSTGGYGYTF. The full variable domain, completed using reference TRBV7-2 and TRBJ1-2, is GAGVSQSPSNKVTEKGKDVELRCDPISGHTALYWYRQSLGQGLEFLIYFQGNSAPDKSGLPSDRFSAERTGGSVSTLTIQRTQQEDSAVYLCASSRSTGGYGYTFGSGTRLTVV.

The sample holds a few counts of this clonotype. The V call is TRBV5-1, the J call TRBJ2-7; the match to TRBD1 covers 8 bases. This CDR3 region has 13 residues. The germline gives CDR1 SGHRS, CDR2 YFSETQ. V lost 7 bases, J lost 2 bases, and 5 bases stayed unmatched. For the CDR3, the DNA is TGCGCCAGCGGGACAGGTCATACCTACGAGCAGTACTTC. Protein: CASGTGHTYEQYF.

The rearrangement uses TRBV5-1 and TRBJ2-7; D gene ambiguous. V lost 0 bases, J lost 4 bases, and 11 bases lay in between. This CDR3 is built from 14 residues. Germline CDR1 reads SGHRS; CDR2 reads YFSETQ. Here the CDR3 DNA reads TGCGCCAGCAGCTTGGAAGTTACCTCTTACGAGCAGTACTTC. Translated: CASSLEVTSYEQYF. Combining the CDR3 with reference TRBV5-1 and TRBJ2-7 gives the whole variable domain KAGVTQTPRYLIKTRGQQVTLSCSPISGHRSVSWYQQTPGQGLQFLFEYFSETQRNKGNFPGRFSGRQFSNSRSEMNVSTLELGDSALYLCASSLEVTSYEQYFGPGTRLTVT.

This clonotype has just a few counts. V gene TRBV18 combines with J gene TRBJ2-4; tentative D call: TRBD1 (6 bases). CDR3 length: 16 amino acids. Germline CDR1 reads KGHSH; CDR2 reads LQKENI. Trimming removed 6 bases from V and 0 bases from J, with 15 bases in between. In DNA, the CDR3 is TGTGCCAGCTCGGGATTCGGACAGATAGCCAAAAACATTCAGTACTTC. It codes for CASSGFGQIAKNIQYF.

This clonotype was counted many times. The J gene is TRBJ2-1, the V gene TRBV5-1; 7 bases fit TRBD1. CDR1 and CDR2 (germline): SGHRS, YFSETQ. The CDR3 contains 13 residues. With 3 bases clipped from V and 7 bases from J, the junction kept 4 bases outside the gene matches. CDR3 bases: TGCGCCAGCAGCTACACAGGGGTTAATGAGCAGTTCTTC. Translating it yields CASSYTGVNEQFF.

This clonotype was detected many times. J is TRBJ2-1 and V is TRBV7-2; TRBD2 might be the D (6 bases). V was cut by 3 bases and J by 7 bases, with 16 bases left in between. Germline V gene sequence: CDR1 SGHTA, CDR2 FQGNSA. The CDR3 is 15 amino acids. CDR3 amino acids: CASSLFGLPVNEQFF. The DNA for the CDR3 is TGTGCCAGCAGCTTGTTTGGACTACCGGTAAATGAGCAGTTCTTC.

The chain is built from TRBV5-5 and TRBJ2-3; unclear D gene. V shed 0 bases and J shed 4 bases, with 6 bases lying between them. CDR1 SGHKS and CDR2 YYEKEE come from the germline V gene (reference sequence). This CDR3 has 13 amino acids. The CDR3 DNA reads as TGTGCCAGCAGCTTGGCCACCCCAGATACGCAGTATTTT. Its protein is CASSLATPDTQYF.

At least ten counts were recorded for this clonotype. The chain joins TRBV19 to TRBJ2-7, with 9 bases aligning to TRBD1. The ends lost 7 bases at V and 5 bases at J; junction bases unmatched: 6. The germline V gene has CDR1 LNHDA and CDR2 SQIVND (reference sequence). This CDR3 is built from 13 residues. CDR3 protein: CASIGQGMHEQYF. CDR3 nucleotides: TGTGCCAGTATCGGACAGGGGATGCACGAGCAGTACTTC.

This clonotype showed up many times. CDR3 in DNA: TGCAGTGTAGTAGCGGGGTTGCAAGAGACCCAGTACTTC. Amino acid sequence: CSVVAGLQETQYF. The chain uses TRBV20-1 and TRBJ2-5; 8 bases map to TRBD2. The germline V gene encodes CDR1 DFQATT and CDR2 SNEGSKA (reference sequence). V was clipped by 7 bases and J by 2 bases; unmatched bases: 6. The CDR3 covers 13 residues.

The chain is built from TRBV7-2 and TRBJ2-5; 7 positions agree with TRBD2. This CDR3 comprises 17 residues. V gave up 3 bases and J gave up 9 bases; unmatched junction bases: 19. The V gene's germline CDR1 is SGHTA and CDR2 FQGNSA. DNA for the CDR3: TGTGCCAGCAGCTTTTCCTTCTCTAGGCGGGGGAGTGAGGCCCAGTACTTC. Translation gives CASSFSFSRRGSEAQYF.

In this sample, this clonotype turned up many times. This CDR3 is missing its conserved last phenylalanine or tryptophan, likely due to a read error. Because the CDR3's place on the DNA is in doubt, the DNA is left out and the CDR3 is given as listed by TCRdb. V and J are TRBV7-2 and TRBJ2-3; the DNA was not compared with TRBD2, the D call given in the table. The CDR3 adds up to 12 amino acids, both ends counted. The V gene's germline CDR1 is SGHTA and CDR2 FQGNSA. CDR3 protein: CASSSPGLQNHL.

In this sample, this clonotype turned up many times. J is TRBJ2-7 and V is TRBV7-6; 8 positions match TRBD2. Germline V CDR1 and CDR2: SGHVS, FNYEAQ. The CDR3 loop spans 15 amino acids. Germline trimming cut 1 base from V and 4 bases from J; bases unmatched to any gene: 6. The CDR3 sequence: CASSLGTGGPYEQYF. The CDR3 bases are TGTGCCAGCAGCTTAGGTACGGGGGGGCCGTACGAGCAGTACTTC.

The sample holds a few counts of this clonotype. V gene TRBV28 combines with J gene TRBJ2-4, with 9 bases that match TRBD2. This CDR3 region has 15 residues. V lost 3 bases to trimming and J lost 6 bases; unmatched junction nucleotides: 6. Looked up from germline, CDR1 is MDHEN and CDR2 is SYDVKM. This chain's CDR3 is CASSFAGGRRNIQYF. The CDR3 DNA reads as TGTGCCAGCAGTTTTGCGGGGGGGCGGAGAAACATTCAGTACTTC.

Many counts were recorded for this clonotype. V usage is TRBV20-1 and J usage is TRBJ2-3; D tentatively fits TRBD1 or TRBD2 (6 bases each). Trimming pared 0 bases from V and 2 bases from J, leaving 12 bases between. This CDR3 region has 15 residues. From germline, CDR1 is DFQATT and CDR2 SNEGSKA (reference sequence). The CDR3 sequence: CSARDLTGATDTQYF. DNA for the CDR3: TGCAGTGCTAGAGATCTTACGGGGGCCACAGATACGCAGTATTTT.

In this sample, this clonotype turned up a few times. The rearrangement links TRBV6-2 or TRBV6-3 to TRBJ1-5; D not resolved. The CDR3 totals 14 residues. Germline V gene sequence: CDR1 MNHEY, CDR2 SVGEGT. V lost 0 bases and J lost 4, with 7 bases in between. The CDR3 reads CASSYSTINQPQHF. The CDR3 nucleotides read TGTGCCAGCAGTTACTCCACTATAAATCAGCCCCAGCATTTT.

This clonotype was found many times. V is TRBV18 and J is TRBJ1-6; D remains ambiguous. There are 14 residues in the CDR3. CDR1 and CDR2 from the germline V gene are KGHSH and LQKENI. Trimming pared 3 bases from V and 5 bases from J, leaving 8 bases between. Here the CDR3 reads CASSPTPNNSPLHF. The CDR3 DNA sequence: TGTGCCAGCTCACCGACACCGAATAATTCACCCCTCCACTTT.

This clonotype was observed at least ten times. The chain links TRBV20-1 to TRBJ2-3; D call uncertain. The CDR3 sequence is 13 residues long. V was shortened by 3 bases and J by 0 bases, with 7 bases between the two germline ends. CDR1 and CDR2 (germline): DFQATT, SNEGSKA (reference sequence). As DNA, the CDR3 is TGCAGTGCTAGTGTGGCTAGCACAGATACGCAGTATTTT. Protein: CSASVASTDTQYF.

V is TRBV29-1 and J is TRBJ1-2; D is possibly TRBD1 (5 bases). Germline V CDR1 and CDR2: SQVTM, ANQGSEA. The CDR3 is 12 amino acids. V was clipped by 3 bases and J by 6 bases, with 11 bases between them. The DNA of the CDR3 is TGCAGCGTTGACAGGGAGGTGGATGGCTACACCTTC. It codes for CSVDREVDGYTF.